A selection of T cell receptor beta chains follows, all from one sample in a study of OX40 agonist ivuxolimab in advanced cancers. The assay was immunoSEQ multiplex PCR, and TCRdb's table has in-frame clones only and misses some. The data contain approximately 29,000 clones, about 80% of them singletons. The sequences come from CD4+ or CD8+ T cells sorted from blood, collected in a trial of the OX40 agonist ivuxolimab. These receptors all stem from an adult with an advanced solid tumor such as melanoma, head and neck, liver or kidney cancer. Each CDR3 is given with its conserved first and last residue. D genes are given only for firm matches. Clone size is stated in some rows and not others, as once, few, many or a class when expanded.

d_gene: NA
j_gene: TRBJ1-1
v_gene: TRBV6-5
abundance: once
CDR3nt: TGTGCCAGCAGTTACCAGGATGACACTGAAGCTTTCTTT
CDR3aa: CASSYQDDTEAFF

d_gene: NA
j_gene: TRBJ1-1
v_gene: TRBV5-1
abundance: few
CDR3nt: TGCGCCAGCAGCTGGACTACAGGAGAAGCTTTCTTT
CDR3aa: CASSWTTGEAFF

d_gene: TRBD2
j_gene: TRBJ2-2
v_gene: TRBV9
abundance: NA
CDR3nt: TGTGCCAGCGCGGGGGAAGGTGCAACCGGGGAGCTGTTTTTT
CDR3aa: CASAGEGATGELFF

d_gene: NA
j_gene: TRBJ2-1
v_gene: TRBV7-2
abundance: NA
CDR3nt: TGTGCCAGCAGCTCTGACCACTACAATGAGCAGTTCTTC
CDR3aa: CASSSDHYNEQFF

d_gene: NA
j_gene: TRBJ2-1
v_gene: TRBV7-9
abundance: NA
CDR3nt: TGTGCCAGCAACCTACGTAATGAGCAGTTCTTC
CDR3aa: CASNLRNEQFF

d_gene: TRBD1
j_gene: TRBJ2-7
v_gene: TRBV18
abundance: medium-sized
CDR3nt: TGTGCCAGCTCGCCCAGACAGGGAACCTACGAGCAGTACTTC
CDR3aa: CASSPRQGTYEQYF

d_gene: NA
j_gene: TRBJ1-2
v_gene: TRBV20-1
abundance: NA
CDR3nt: TGCAGTGCTCCCACCCAAGGTGGCTACACCTTC
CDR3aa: CSAPTQGGYTF

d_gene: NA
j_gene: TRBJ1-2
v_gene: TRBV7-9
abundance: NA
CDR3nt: TGTGCCAGCAGCTTAGTTGCCCCGGCTAACTATGGCTACACCTTC
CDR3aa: CASSLVAPANYGYTF

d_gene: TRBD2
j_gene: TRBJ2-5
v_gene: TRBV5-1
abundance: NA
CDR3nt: TGCGCCAGCAGCTTGGAAACTAGCGGGGCGGGGGAGACCCAGTACTTC
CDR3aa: CASSLETSGAGETQYF

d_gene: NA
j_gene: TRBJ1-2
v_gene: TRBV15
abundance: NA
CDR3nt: TGTGCCACCAGCGTAAAGAAGGGCGGCTGGACTTATGGCTACACCTTC
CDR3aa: CATSVKKGGWTYGYTF

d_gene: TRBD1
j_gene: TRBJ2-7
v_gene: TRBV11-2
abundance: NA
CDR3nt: TGTGCCAGCAGCTTCGGGACAGGGGTGTACGAGCAGTACTTC
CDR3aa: CASSFGTGVYEQYF

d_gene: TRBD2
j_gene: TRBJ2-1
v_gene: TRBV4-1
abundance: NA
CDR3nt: TGCGCCAGCAGCCACGGACTAGCGGTGGCGGATGAGCAGTTCTTC
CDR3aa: CASSHGLAVADEQFF

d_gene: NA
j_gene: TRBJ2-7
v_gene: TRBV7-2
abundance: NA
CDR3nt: TGTGCCAGCAGTCGAGAAGCCTCGGGCGAGCAGTACTTC
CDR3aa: CASSREASGEQYF

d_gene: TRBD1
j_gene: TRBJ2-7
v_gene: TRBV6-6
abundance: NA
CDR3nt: TGTGCCAGCAGTTACGGCAGGGGGCGATACGAGCAGTACTTC
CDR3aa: CASSYGRGRYEQYF

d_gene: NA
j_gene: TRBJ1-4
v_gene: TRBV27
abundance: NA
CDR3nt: TGTGCCAGCAGTTTAAGCCCCAACCTTAATGAAAAACTGTTTTTT
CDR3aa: CASSLSPNLNEKLFF

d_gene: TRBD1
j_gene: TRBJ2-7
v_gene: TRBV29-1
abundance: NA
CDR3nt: TGCAGCGTTGAAGGCAGCCGGGACAGGGAGAGGTACGAGCAGTACTTC
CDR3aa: CSVEGSRDRERYEQYF

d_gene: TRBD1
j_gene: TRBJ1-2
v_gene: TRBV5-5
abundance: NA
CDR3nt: TGTGCCAGCAGCCCGGGACAGTCCTATTACTATGGCTACACCTTC
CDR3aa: CASSPGQSYYYGYTF

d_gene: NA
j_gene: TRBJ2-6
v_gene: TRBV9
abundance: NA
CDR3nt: TGTGCCAGCAGCGTAGCTCTGAGGGGATCAGGGGCCAACGTCCTGACTTTC
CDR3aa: CASSVALRGSGANVLTF

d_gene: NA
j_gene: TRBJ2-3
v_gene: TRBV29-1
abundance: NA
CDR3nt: TGCAGCGTTGAAGATCCGCGGTGGGGGCAGTATTTT
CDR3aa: CSVEDPRWGQYF

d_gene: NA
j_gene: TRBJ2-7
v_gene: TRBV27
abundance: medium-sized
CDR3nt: TGTGCCAGCAGTCCCGGGTCCGGGGCTACCTACGAGCAGTACTTC
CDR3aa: CASSPGSGATYEQYF

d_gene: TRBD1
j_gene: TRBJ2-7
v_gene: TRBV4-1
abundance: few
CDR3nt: TGCGCCAGCAGCCAAGATCGTCAGGGGGCAAGCGAGCAGTACTTC
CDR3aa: CASSQDRQGASEQYF

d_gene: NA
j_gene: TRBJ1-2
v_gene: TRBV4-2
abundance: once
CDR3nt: TGTGCCAGCAGCTTGGAGGGATCGGGATTAGGCGGCTACACCTTC
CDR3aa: CASSLEGSGLGGYTF

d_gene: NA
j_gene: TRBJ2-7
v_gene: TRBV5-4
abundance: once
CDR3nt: TGTGCCAGCAGCTTACAGGGCCACGAGCAGTACTTC
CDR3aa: CASSLQGHEQYF

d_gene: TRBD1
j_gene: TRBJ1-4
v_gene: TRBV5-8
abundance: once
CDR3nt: TGTGCCAGCAGCTTGGCCCGGACAGGGAAAGAAAAACTGTTTTTT
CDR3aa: CASSLARTGKEKLFF

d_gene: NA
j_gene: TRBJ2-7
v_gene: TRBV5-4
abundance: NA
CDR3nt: TGTGCCAGCAGCTGGGAGGGGGGCCAGGACGAGCAGTACTTC
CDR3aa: CASSWEGGQDEQYF

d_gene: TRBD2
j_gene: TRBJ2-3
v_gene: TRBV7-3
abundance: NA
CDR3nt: TGTGCCAGCAGCTCCTTAGCGGGGGGCACAGATACGCAGTATTTT
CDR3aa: CASSSLAGGTDTQYF

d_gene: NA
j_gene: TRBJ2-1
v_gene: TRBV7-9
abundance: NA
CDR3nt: TGTGCCAGCAGCTTAGCGTCGGGTGAGCAGTTCTTC
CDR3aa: CASSLASGEQFF

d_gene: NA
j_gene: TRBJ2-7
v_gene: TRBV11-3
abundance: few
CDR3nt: TGTGCCAGCAGCTTGGGGGCCTACGAGCAGTACTTC
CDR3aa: CASSLGAYEQYF

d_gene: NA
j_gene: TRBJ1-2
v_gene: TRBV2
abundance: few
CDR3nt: TGTGCCAGCAGTGAAATAAAACTCCCCTTCAACTATGGCTACACCTTC
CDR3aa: CASSEIKLPFNYGYTF

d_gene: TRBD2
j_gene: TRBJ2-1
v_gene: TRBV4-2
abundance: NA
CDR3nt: TGTGCCAGCAGCCAAGAGGTAGCGGGGGGATACAATGAGCAGTTCTTC
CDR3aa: CASSQEVAGGYNEQFF

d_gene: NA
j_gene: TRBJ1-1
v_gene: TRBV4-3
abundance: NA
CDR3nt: TGCGCCAGCAGCCCAATAGCCGGGATGAACACTGAAGCTTTCTTT
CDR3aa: CASSPIAGMNTEAFF

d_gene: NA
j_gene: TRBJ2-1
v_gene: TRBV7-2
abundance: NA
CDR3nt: TGTGCCAGCAGCTTTGATCCCAATGAGCAGTTCTTC
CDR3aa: CASSFDPNEQFF

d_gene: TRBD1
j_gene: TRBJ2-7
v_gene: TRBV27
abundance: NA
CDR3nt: TGTGCCAGCAGCTATACAGGGGCCTCCTACGAGCAGTACTTC
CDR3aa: CASSYTGASYEQYF

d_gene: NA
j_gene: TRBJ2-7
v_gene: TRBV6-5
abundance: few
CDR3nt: TGTGCCAGCAGTTACTCAGGGGCCGCCTACGAGCAGTACTTC
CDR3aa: CASSYSGAAYEQYF

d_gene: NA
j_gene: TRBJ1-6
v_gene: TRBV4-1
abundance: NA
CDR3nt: TGCGCCAGCAGCCAAGCGGGGGAAGGTTCACCCCTCCACTTT
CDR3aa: CASSQAGEGSPLHF

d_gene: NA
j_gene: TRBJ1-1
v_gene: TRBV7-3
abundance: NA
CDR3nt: TGTGCCAGCAAGACCACTGAAGCTTTCTTT
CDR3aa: CASKTTEAFF

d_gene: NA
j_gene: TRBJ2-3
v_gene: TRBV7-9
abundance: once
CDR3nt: TGTGCCAGCAGCGGGTGGGGGGAATGGAGCACAGATACGCAGTATTTT
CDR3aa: CASSGWGEWSTDTQYF

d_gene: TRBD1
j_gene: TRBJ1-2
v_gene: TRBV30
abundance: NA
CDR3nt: TGTGCCTGGAGCGGGGGGGACAGCGGCCATCCGAACTATGGCTACACCTTC
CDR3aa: CAWSGGDSGHPNYGYTF

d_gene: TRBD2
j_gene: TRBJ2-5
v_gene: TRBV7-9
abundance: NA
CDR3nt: TGTGCCAGCAGCTTTGAGGAGCGGGGGGGCAAAGAGACCCAGTACTTC
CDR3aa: CASSFEERGGKETQYF

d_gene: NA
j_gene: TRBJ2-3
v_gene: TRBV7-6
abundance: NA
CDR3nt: TGTGCCAGCAGCTTCGAGGGCGAGGACACAGATACGCAGTATTTT
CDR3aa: CASSFEGEDTDTQYF

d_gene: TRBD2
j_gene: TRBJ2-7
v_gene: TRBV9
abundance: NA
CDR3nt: TGTGCCAGCAGCCTCAGACGGGACTACCCGTCCTACGAGCAGTACTTC
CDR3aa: CASSLRRDYPSYEQYF

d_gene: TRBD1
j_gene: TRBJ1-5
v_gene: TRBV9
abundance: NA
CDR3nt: TGTGCCAGCAGCATCGGGACAGGGGATAATCAGCCCCAGCATTTT
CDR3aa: CASSIGTGDNQPQHF

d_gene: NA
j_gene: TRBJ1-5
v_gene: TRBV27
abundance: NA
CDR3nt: TGTGCCAGCAGTTTAACAAGTGGACGGGTAAATCAGCCCCAGCATTTT
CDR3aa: CASSLTSGRVNQPQHF

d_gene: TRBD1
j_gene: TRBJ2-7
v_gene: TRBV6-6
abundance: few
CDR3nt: TGTGCCAGCAGTTCCCCATATACAGGGGATAACAACGAGCAGTACTTC
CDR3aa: CASSSPYTGDNNEQYF

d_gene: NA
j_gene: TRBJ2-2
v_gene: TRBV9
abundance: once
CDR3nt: TGTGCCAGCAGCCCCCCAGTGGGCACCGGGGAGCTGTTTTTT
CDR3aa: CASSPPVGTGELFF

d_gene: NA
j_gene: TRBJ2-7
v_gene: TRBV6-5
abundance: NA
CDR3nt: TGTGCCAGCAGTAACGGGGCCGAGCAGTACTTC
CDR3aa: CASSNGAEQYF

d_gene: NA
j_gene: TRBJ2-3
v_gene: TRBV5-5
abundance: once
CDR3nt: TGTGCCAGCAGCTTTGGGGGGACAGATACGCAGTATTTT
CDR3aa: CASSFGGTDTQYF

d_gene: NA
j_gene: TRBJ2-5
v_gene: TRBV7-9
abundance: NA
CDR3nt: TGTGCCAGCAGCTTAGAGGTTAACCAAGAGACCCAGTACTTC
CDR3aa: CASSLEVNQETQYF

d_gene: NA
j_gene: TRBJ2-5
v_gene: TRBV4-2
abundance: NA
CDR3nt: TGTGCCAGCAGCCAAGCACTTCAGCACATGGCCCAAGAGACCCAGTACTTC
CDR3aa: CASSQALQHMAQETQYF

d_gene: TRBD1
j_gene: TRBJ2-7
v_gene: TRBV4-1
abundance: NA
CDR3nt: TGCGCCAGCAGCCAAGGGGACAGAGGCTCCTACGAGCAGTACTTC
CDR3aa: CASSQGDRGSYEQYF

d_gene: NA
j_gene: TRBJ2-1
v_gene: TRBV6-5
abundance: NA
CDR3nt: TGTGCCAGCAGTAACAGGGACTCCTACAATGAGCAGTTCTTC
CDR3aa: CASSNRDSYNEQFF

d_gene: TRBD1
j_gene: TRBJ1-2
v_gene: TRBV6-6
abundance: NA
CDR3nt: TGTGCCAGCAGTTACCGAGGACAGGGAAACTATGGCTACACCTTC
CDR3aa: CASSYRGQGNYGYTF

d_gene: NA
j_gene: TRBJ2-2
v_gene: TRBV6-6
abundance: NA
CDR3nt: TGTGCCAGCAGTGAGACTAGCACCGGGGAGCTGTTTTTT
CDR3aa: CASSETSTGELFF

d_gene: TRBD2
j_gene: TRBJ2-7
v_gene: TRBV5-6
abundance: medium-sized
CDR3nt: TGTGCCAGCGGTGGTAGCGGGGACCCGGGATACGAGCAGTACTTC
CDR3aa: CASGGSGDPGYEQYF